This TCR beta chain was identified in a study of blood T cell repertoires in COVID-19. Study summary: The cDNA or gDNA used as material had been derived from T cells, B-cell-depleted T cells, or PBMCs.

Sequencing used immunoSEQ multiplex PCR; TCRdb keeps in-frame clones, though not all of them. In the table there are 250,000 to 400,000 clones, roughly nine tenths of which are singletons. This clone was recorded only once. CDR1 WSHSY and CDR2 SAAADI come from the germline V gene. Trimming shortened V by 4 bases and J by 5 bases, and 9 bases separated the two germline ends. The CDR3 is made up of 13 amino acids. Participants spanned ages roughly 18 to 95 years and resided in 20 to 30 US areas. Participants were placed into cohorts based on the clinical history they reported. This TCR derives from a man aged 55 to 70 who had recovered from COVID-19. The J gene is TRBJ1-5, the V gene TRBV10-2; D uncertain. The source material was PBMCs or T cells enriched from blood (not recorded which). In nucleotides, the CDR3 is TGCGCCAGCAGTGTCGGGGTCGATCAGCCCCAGCATTTT. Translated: CASSVGVDQPQHF.